The next 8 T cell receptor beta chains were all read from a single sample in a study of metastatic and nonmetastatic thyroid tumors. Every patient was untreated before thyroid surgery. TCRdb re-called the PCR reads via MiXCR. The sample shows roughly 6,100 clones, around 35% of them seen only once. The sample consisted of adjacent normal tissue. The receptors were sampled from a male donor with papillary thyroid cancer or a benign thyroid nodule (not recorded which). Some clones in this sample may be carry-over from other donors' samples.

This sequence joins TRBV20-1 and TRBJ1-6; D remains unclear. This CDR3 region has 13 residues. Germline V gene lookup returns CDR1 DFQATT and CDR2 SNEGSKA (reference sequence). V lost 6 bases to trimming and J lost 7 bases, with 13 bases between them. CDR3 loop: CSAQRRANSPLHF. The DNA of the CDR3 is TGCAGTGCCCAGAGACGGGCAAATTCACCCCTCCACTTT.

The V gene is TRBV5-6, the J gene TRBJ1-6; D is possibly TRBD1 (6 bases). Per the germline V gene, CDR1 is SGHDT and CDR2 is YYEEEE. The CDR3 is 14 residues long. The germline V and J ends were trimmed by 3 bases and 9 bases, with 13 bases remaining between them. CDR3 DNA: TGTGCCAGCAGCTGGTTCGTAGGGGGTTCACCCCTCCACTTT. Translating it yields CASSWFVGGSPLHF.

The sample holds a few counts of this clone. This chain joins TRBV2 and TRBJ2-5, with 7 bases lining up with TRBD2. V lost 6 bases, J lost 7 bases, and 14 bases stayed unmatched. The germline V gene has CDR1 SNHLY and CDR2 FYNNEI. The CDR3 runs to 15 residues. The CDR3: CASSLQRGSQWTQYF. In DNA, the CDR3 is TGTGCCAGCAGCCTCCAGCGGGGATCCCAATGGACCCAGTACTTC.

V gene TRBV5-1 combines with J gene TRBJ2-1; 8 positions agree with TRBD1. Germline values: CDR1 SGHRS, CDR2 YFSETQ. The CDR3 runs 18 residues. J was trimmed by 10 bases and V by 0 bases; bases with no gene match: 18. This chain's CDR3 is CASSLAGFVGQGGNEQFF. CDR3 sequence (DNA): TGCGCCAGCAGCTTGGCGGGGTTCGTTGGACAGGGTGGCAACGAGCAGTTCTTC.

V gene TRBV4-2 combines with J gene TRBJ2-7, with D perhaps TRBD1 (5 bases). The CDR3 runs 14 residues. V was shortened by 3 bases and J by 3 bases, with 12 bases between the two germline ends. Per germline, CDR1 LGHNA and CDR2 YNFKEQ. The CDR3, as DNA: TGTGCCAGCAGCCAGGAAGCAGGGCGCTACGAGCAGTACTTC. Its protein product is CASSQEAGRYEQYF.

The chain uses TRBV6-1 and TRBJ1-3; D gene ambiguous. V lost 4 bases and J lost 0, with 7 bases in between. This CDR3 region has 14 residues. Germline assignment: CDR1 MNHNS and CDR2 SASEGT. This CDR3 reads CASSVAPSGNTIYF. In DNA, the CDR3 is TGTGCCAGCAGTGTAGCCCCCTCTGGAAACACCATATATTTT.

The rearrangement uses TRBV29-1 and TRBJ2-1; 8 positions agree with TRBD2. The CDR3 covers 14 residues. The V gene's germline CDR1 is SQVTM and CDR2 ANQGSEA. V was clipped by 7 bases and J by 6 bases; unmatched bases: 11. CDR3 sequence (DNA): TGCAGCGGCGGGGGGTGGGATCTGGTCAATGAGCAGTTCTTC. Protein sequence: CSGGGWDLVNEQFF.

By share, this clone ranks as large (0.1 to 1%). V and J are TRBV27 and TRBJ2-7; no firm D call. CDR3 length: 13 residues. Deletions cut 3 bases from V and 6 bases from J, with 12 bases between. Germline assignment: CDR1 MNHEY and CDR2 SMNVEV (reference sequence). The CDR3 here is CASSFAQYVEQYF. Written as DNA, the CDR3 is TGTGCCAGCAGTTTCGCACAGTACGTCGAGCAGTACTTC.